This T cell receptor (beta chain) was sequenced during a study of CD8 T cells in Susac syndrome. On the study more broadly: At blood draw, Susac syndrome patients were therapy-naive, on corticosteroids, or on intravenous immunoglobulin alone. Study-wide findings and caveats: Regarding the TCR sequencing and HLA analysis, the study admitted that a relatively small number of individuals were involved.

Trimming took off 6 bases at V and 4 bases at J, with 15 bases between the two ends. CDR3 length equals 13 residues. CDR1 and CDR2 from the germline V gene are DFQATT and SNEGSKA (reference sequence). About this clonotype: The antigen is unknown.

Reverse transcription of about 0.5 to 1 ug RNA used random hexamers. Multiplex immunoSEQ PCR targeted 54 Vbeta and 13 Jbeta TCR beta segments. MiXCR was run by TCRdb on the immunoSEQ multiplex PCR reads, yielding one entry per CDR3 protein. This sample carries about 140,000 distinct CDR3 sequences, approximately 95% of them seen once, and the ten largest clones take 0.14%. The V and J genes are TRBV20-1 and TRBJ2-5, with D perhaps TRBD2 (5 bases). This TCR was recovered from a human donor with Susac syndrome. Sequencing was done on a sample of CD4+ T cells from PBMCs. The CDR3 protein is CSAGWVEGETQYF. The CDR3 nucleotides read TGCAGTGCGGGCTGGGTCGAGGGAGAGACCCAGTACTTC.